One and the same sample provided the 18 T cell receptor beta chains below, sequenced in a study of CD8 T cells in Susac syndrome. Random hexamers primed reverse transcription of roughly 0.5 to 1 ug RNA. MiXCR was run by TCRdb on the immunoSEQ multiplex PCR reads, yielding one entry per CDR3 protein. The sample has hundreds of thousands of distinct CDR3 sequences, 85% to 95% seen once; the top ten hold around 0.072%. Sequences were obtained from CD4+ T cells from PBMCs. The source of these receptors is a human donor with multiple sclerosis.

The CDR3 spells CASSFLQGEKYF. Here the CDR3 DNA reads TGTGCCAGCAGTTTCCTACAGGGGGAGAAGTACTTC. This sequence joins TRBV27 and TRBJ2-5; 8 bases fit TRBD1. V shed 3 bases, J shed 12 bases, and the junction held 6 bases outside the gene matches. Germline CDR1 is MNHEY and CDR2 is SMNVEV (reference sequence). This CDR3 is 12 amino acids long.

V gene TRBV5-6 combines with J gene TRBJ2-7; perhaps TRBD2 as D (5 bases). Germline loops: CDR1 SGHDT, CDR2 YYEEEE. The V gene lost 0 bases and the J gene lost 10 bases, with 11 bases spanning the gap. There are 12 residues in the CDR3. The CDR3 sequence: CASSLARGPQYF. Written as DNA, the CDR3 is TGTGCCAGCAGCTTGGCCCGAGGGCCTCAGTACTTC.

The V and J genes are TRBV5-4 and TRBJ1-2, with 12 nucleotides matching TRBD1. Germline-derived CDR1 and CDR2 are SGHNT and YYREEE (reference sequence). The CDR3 extends over 15 amino acids. J was trimmed by 8 bases and V by 1 base; bases with no gene match: 6. The CDR3 region has the DNA TGTGCCAGCAGCTTGAGGGTCGGGACAGGGGGCGGCTACACCTTC. Protein: CASSLRVGTGGGYTF.

This chain links TRBV15 with TRBJ1-1, with a tentative D call TRBD1 (6 bases). Germline CDR1 is LNHNV and CDR2 is YYDKDF (reference sequence). The CDR3 runs to 13 residues. Trimming stripped 9 bases from V and 1 base from J, with 12 bases between. CDR3 in DNA: TGTGCCACTCGACAGGCAGCGAACACTGAAGCTTTCTTT. This encodes CATRQAANTEAFF.

The chain couples TRBV7-2 to TRBJ2-5, with 7 bases that match TRBD2. The CDR3 totals 14 residues. With V trimmed by 3 bases and J by 4 bases, 5 bases remained unmatched. Looked up from germline, CDR1 is SGHTA and CDR2 is FQGNSA. The CDR3 reads CASSFGGEGETQYF. The CDR3 DNA follows: TGTGCCAGCAGCTTTGGAGGGGAGGGAGAGACCCAGTACTTC.

The gene calls are TRBV12-3 or TRBV12-4 and TRBJ2-6; D is ambiguous. V was trimmed by 5 bases and J by 2 bases, leaving 7 bases between them. The CDR3 has 14 amino acids. CDR3 residues: CASSRQAGANVLTF. The DNA for the CDR3 is TGTGCCAGCAGTCGGCAGGCTGGGGCCAACGTCCTGACTTTC.

The rearrangement links TRBV7-9 to TRBJ2-1; D gene unclear. Per germline, CDR1 SEHNR and CDR2 FQNEAQ (reference sequence). The CDR3 has 14 amino acids. The V and J ends lost 1 base and 3 bases respectively, with 7 bases between them. This CDR3 reads CASSLGWGYNEQFF. The CDR3 DNA reads as TGTGCCAGCAGCTTAGGGTGGGGCTACAATGAGCAGTTCTTC.

The V call is TRBV11-3, the J call TRBJ2-5, with D possibly being TRBD1 (6 bases). The germline V gene encodes CDR1 SGHNT and CDR2 YENEEA. The CDR3 has 15 residues. The germline V and J ends were trimmed by 5 bases and 4 bases, with 17 bases remaining between them. CDR3 nucleotide sequence: TGTGCCAGCAGCCCCACAGGGAGAGAGGGAGAGACCCAGTACTTC. This encodes CASSPTGREGETQYF.

A single count supports this clonotype. V is TRBV7-3 and J is TRBJ2-6; maybe TRBD2 (6 bases). The V and J ends lost 6 bases and 3 bases respectively, with 15 bases between them. Per the germline V gene, CDR1 is SGHTA and CDR2 is FQGTGA. The CDR3 runs to 16 residues. The CDR3, as DNA: TGTGCCAGCAGTCTTCTAGGAGGGGTTGGGGCCAACGTCCTGACTTTC. Its protein product is CASSLLGGVGANVLTF.

The V gene is TRBV14, the J gene TRBJ1-1; no firm D call. The CDR3 contains 12 residues. With 3 bases removed from V and 4 bases from J, the gap between germline ends came to 6 bases. In germline, CDR1 is SGHDN, CDR2 FVKESK. The CDR3 nucleotides read TGTGCCAGCAGCCAGGAGTTCACTGAAGCTTTCTTT. Translation gives CASSQEFTEAFF.

The chain joins TRBV20-1 to TRBJ1-6; D might be TRBD1 (5 bases). Between the trimmed V and J ends, which lost 6 bases and 9 bases, there was a span of 18 bases. The germline V gene has CDR1 DFQATT and CDR2 SNEGSKA (reference sequence). The CDR3 has 14 amino acids. DNA for the CDR3: TGCAGTGCGGGAAACGGGCAGGGAGTTTCACCCCTCCACTTT. Its protein is CSAGNGQGVSPLHF.

This chain connects TRBV20-1 to TRBJ2-4, with D possibly being TRBD1 or TRBD2 (6 bases each). The CDR3 consists of 17 residues. In germline, CDR1 is DFQATT, CDR2 SNEGSKA (reference sequence). V was pared by 0 bases and J by 1 base, with 16 bases between. The CDR3 DNA follows: TGCAGTGCTAGAGATGCGAGGGGGGTTAGCGCCAAAAACATTCAGTACTTC. The encoded protein is CSARDARGVSAKNIQYF.

This clonotype was seen once. The rearrangement joins TRBV5-1 to TRBJ2-5; D ambiguous. The CDR3 has 13 amino acids. V was trimmed by 1 base and J by 5 bases, leaving 9 bases between them. Germline CDR1 reads SGHRS; CDR2 reads YFSETQ. This CDR3 reads CASSLTTLETQYF. The CDR3 DNA follows: TGCGCCAGCAGCTTGACTACCCTGGAGACCCAGTACTTC.

V and J are TRBV6-5 and TRBJ2-7, with no clear D. Trimming left V 5 bases short and J 1 base short, with 15 bases between. Germline-derived CDR1 and CDR2 are MNHEY and SVGAGI. This CDR3 contains 15 residues. The CDR3 reads CASSGPGLISYEQYF. The CDR3 region has the DNA TGTGCCAGCAGTGGACCCGGGCTCATATCCTACGAGCAGTACTTC.

The gene calls are TRBV27 and TRBJ1-6, with D possibly being TRBD1 (5 bases). The V gene's germline CDR1 is MNHEY and CDR2 SMNVEV (reference sequence). The V end was cut by 0 bases, the J end by 5 bases, with 11 bases between. This CDR3 has 16 amino acids. CDR3 region: CASSLSQGRHNSPLHF. CDR3 bases: TGTGCCAGCAGTTTATCGCAGGGTCGACATAATTCACCCCTCCACTTT.

The V gene is TRBV7-2, the J gene TRBJ2-1; a weak D match, TRBD2 (5 bases). Germline values: CDR1 SGHTA, CDR2 FQGNSA. The CDR3 spans 13 residues. Trimming stripped 5 bases from V and 8 bases from J, with 13 bases between. CDR3 sequence reads: CASSPTGFYEQFF. The CDR3 DNA is TGTGCCAGCAGCCCCACGGGGTTCTATGAGCAGTTCTTC. The variable domain in full, completed from reference TRBV7-2 and TRBJ2-1, reads GAGVSQSPSNKVTEKGKDVELRCDPISGHTALYWYRQSLGQGLEFLIYFQGNSAPDKSGLPSDRFSAERTGGSVSTLTIQRTQQEDSAVYLCASSPTGFYEQFFGPGTRLTVL.

A single count supports this clonotype. This chain connects TRBV29-1 to TRBJ1-2; D is perhaps TRBD1 (5 bases). From germline, CDR1 is SQVTM and CDR2 ANQGSEA. V was cut by 7 bases and J by 8 bases, with 17 bases left in between. The CDR3 runs to 12 residues. Here the CDR3 reads CSGLGDRSGYTF. DNA for the CDR3: TGCAGCGGCTTGGGGGATCGAAGCGGCTACACCTTC.

The chain couples TRBV5-1 to TRBJ2-3; TRBD2 might be the D (6 bases). The CDR3 length is 15 residues. V was shortened by 3 bases and J by 3 bases, with 14 bases between the two germline ends. Germline assignment: CDR1 SGHRS and CDR2 YFSETQ. CDR3 in amino acids: CASSWSGVGTDTQYF. CDR3 bases: TGCGCCAGCAGCTGGTCGGGAGTTGGTACAGATACGCAGTATTTT.